This record covers a single T cell receptor (beta chain). The repertoire was sequenced with immunoSEQ multiplex PCR; TCRdb's copy has only in-frame clones and lacks some. The repertoire has some 90,000 clones, 90% to 95% of them found once; the top ten carry roughly 1.7%. The data derive from a study of T cell changes during pregnancy in multiple sclerosis. This CDR3 has 14 residues. CDR1 is SEHNR and CDR2 is FQNEAQ in the germline V gene (reference sequence). V lost 4 bases, J lost 6 bases, and 15 bases lay in between. The sequence was obtained from a female donor in good health, enrolled as a control in a pregnancy study. This chain connects TRBV7-9 to TRBJ1-2, with D perhaps TRBD1 (5 bases). The sequenced sample was peripheral blood, obtained after pregnancy. The CDR3 DNA sequence: TGTGCCAGCAGCTCGGGACTTTTTGGCGATGGCTACACCTTC. Protein: CASSSGLFGDGYTF.